The T cell receptor beta chain under discussion was sequenced for a study of blood T cell repertoires in COVID-19. The overall study: COVID-19 samples, acute and convalescent, were from the United States, Italy and Spain.

Sequencing was performed with immunoSEQ multiplex PCR; in TCRdb, only in-frame clones are kept and a portion is missing. The sample records 95,000 to 150,000 clones, about 86% being singletons. Per germline, CDR1 MNHEY and CDR2 SMNVEV (reference sequence). V shed 7 bases and J shed 4 bases, with 8 bases lying between them. The CDR3 sequence is 12 residues long. The sequence came from a woman aged 45-65 years with acute or convalescent COVID-19. The sequencing sample was made of peripheral blood. The chain joins TRBV27 to TRBJ1-3, with D unresolved. Here the CDR3 DNA reads TGTGCCAGCAAAGGAGGAGGAAACACCATATATTTT. Its protein is CASKGGGNTIYF.